A single sample is the source of the 4 T cell receptor beta chains below, sequenced in a study of blood T cell repertoires in COVID-19. Produced via immunoSEQ multiplex PCR; TCRdb's table is partial and in-frame only. The sample shows about 140,000 clones, approximately 80% of them seen only once. Sequenced material: peripheral blood. Every receptor here comes from a woman in her sixties with acute or convalescent COVID-19.

This chain joins TRBV30 and TRBJ2-6; D is ambiguous. CDR1 is GTSNPN, CDR2 SVGIG, per germline (reference sequence). The CDR3 covers 14 residues. Trimming left V 8 bases short and J 0 bases short, with 11 bases between. CDR3 DNA: TGTGCCGGCCCTCGAAACTCTGGGGCCAACGTCCTGACTTTC. Its translation is CAGPRNSGANVLTF.

CDR3 loop: CASSSLAGGPTDTQYF. The CDR3 nucleotides read TGCGCCAGCAGCTCCTTAGCGGGAGGGCCCACAGATACGCAGTATTTT. J is TRBJ2-3 and V is TRBV5-1; 11 bases line up with TRBD2. V lost 3 bases and J lost 2; bases outside the gene matches: 5. CDR3 length: 16 residues. Germline V gene lookup returns CDR1 SGHRS and CDR2 YFSETQ.

V gene TRBV6-1 combines with J gene TRBJ1-2; 9 nucleotides match TRBD1. Losses at the gene ends were 6 bases for V and 7 bases for J; bases not matched to a gene: 3. The germline gives CDR1 MNHNS, CDR2 SASEGT. CDR3 length equals 12 residues. The CDR3 DNA follows: TGTGCCAGCAGCAGACAGGGGGGTGGCTACACCTTC. Its protein product is CASSRQGGGYTF.

This rearrangement joins TRBV3-1 (or the pseudogene TRBV3-2) to TRBJ2-5, with 9 nucleotides matching TRBD1. V lost 6 bases, J lost 5 bases, and 7 bases stayed unmatched. Germline values: CDR1 LGHDT, CDR2 YNNKEL (reference sequence). This CDR3 spans 14 amino acids. This CDR3 is CASSHTGGYETQYF. The CDR3 DNA follows: TGTGCCAGCAGTCATACAGGGGGCTACGAGACCCAGTACTTC.